A single T cell receptor beta chain is shown here with its context. What antigen it recognizes has not been identified. No much larger clone is present one base from it, and per-base qualities are unavailable. The entry originates in a study of Graves' ophthalmopathy and Graves' hyperthyroidism (dated by TCRdb to the late 2010s). As for the study more broadly: Peripheral blood samples were taken at the time of initial diagnosis, before any treatment was given. The study used signatures of the TCR beta repertoire to tell Graves' ophthalmopathy apart from Graves' hyperthyroidism and to predict which patients would progress to ophthalmopathy. In total, over 130 blood samples were TCR-sequenced: 40 to 45 ophthalmopathy, under 80 hyperthyroidism and some 17 hyperthyroidism-to-ophthalmopathy patients. To explore V-J signatures that separate ophthalmopathy from hyperthyroidism, a discovery set of about a hundred patients was enrolled, consisting of 40 to 45 with ophthalmopathy and about 60 with stable hyperthyroidism. The independent validation cohort included 20 or so hyperthyroidism patients plus 17 patients who later progressed from hyperthyroidism to ophthalmopathy. T-cell repertoires of thyroid tissue and blood were compared in five or six hyperthyroidism patients. Following sample collection, hyperthyroidism patients were given methimazole at a starting dose of 30 mg daily, and ophthalmopathy patients were given high-dose intravenous methylprednisolone. For training and testing, the 100 or so patients in the discovery cohort were randomly divided in a 7:3 ratio. What the research found in general, with its limitations: Most expanded thyroid clonotypes with frequency above 0.001 were also detected in blood, suggesting blood repertoires may reflect the thyroid immune response. In cross-validation, the 13-signature model distinguished ophthalmopathy from stable hyperthyroidism with around 90% sensitivity and 81% to 82% specificity, while in the test set the corresponding values were approximately 79% and 70%. In validation, the model predicted ophthalmopathy progression with 55% to 71% sensitivity and about 73% specificity; some 13 predicted patients were CT-confirmed with GO in a median of 6.5 months. No statistical method was used to set the sample size in advance, and the investigators knew which group each participant was assigned to.

Stable hyperthyroidism was defined as no progression to ophthalmopathy within 18 months of follow-up. The hyperthyroidism patients were 18 to 65 years old and newly diagnosed, with a disease duration of less than 2 months. Patients with other autoimmune diseases, uncontrolled infections, pregnancy or lactation were excluded. Diagnosis relied on clinical symptoms, serum thyroxine, TRAb, thyroid ultrasound and orbital computed tomography. PBMCs were isolated from 10 ml of fresh peripheral blood by Ficoll-Paque density gradient centrifugation. Trizol reagent was used to extract the total RNA, and its quality was then checked on an Agilent 2100 Bioanalyzer. TCR beta CDR3 regions were amplified from RNA transcripts for repertoire sequencing. The first round of RT-PCR was done with HTBI primers and the Qiagen OneStep RT-PCR kit, and was followed by a second round of multiplex PCR, then size selection and purification. Libraries were sequenced paired-end with 100 bp reads on an Illumina HiSeq2000. The study's own analysis went as follows. Reads were processed with SOAPnuke, discarding reads with adapters, uncalled bases, mean Phred below 15, or no exact constant-primer or identifier match. High-quality paired reads were merged with COPE v1.2.5. Clonotypes were defined as unique nucleotide sequences and were aligned to IMGT TRB V, D and J references using MiTCR v1.1. Only V-J combinations with frequency above 0.0001 were analysed, covering over 98% of repertoires. A TCR clonal expansion and chaos score per V-J combination was defined as the ratio of F50 clonal expansion to chaos observed in the TCRdist matrix. Welch's t-statistics and random forest were used to reduce the features to 10 to 15 V-J combinations, which were then used as input to a naive Bayes classifier. The similarity between thyroid and blood repertoires was quantified using the Morisita-Horn index. The public reads were reprocessed in TCRdb via fastp at Q25 and MiXCR, keeping in-frame beta chains. Rows matching on CDR3 protein sequence are summarized as one entry with the most common DNA and genes. TCRdb's processing, not the authors' own work, is the source of the V and J calls. The sample profile shows 600,000 to 650,000 distinct CDR3 sequences; over 20% of them were found once. The ten top clones hold roughly 7.4% of the sample.

This clonotype originated in a woman in her late teens or twenties with stable Graves' hyperthyroidism. Some clones in this sample may be carry-over from other donors' samples. Donor details come from another sample of the same person, matched by shared clones. Source material: peripheral blood.

The CDR3 region has the sequence CASRRLGAGELFF. The nucleotides read TGTGCCAGCAGACGATTGGGGGCCGGGGAGCTGTTTTTT. The chain couples TRBV7-2 to TRBJ2-2; the D gene is perhaps TRBD1 or TRBD2, each of them matching over 5 bases. V loses 6 bases of germline sequence and J loses 6 bases, and the interval between the two ends is 11 bases. Its CDR3 holds 13 amino acids, cysteine through phenylalanine. This entry keeps only the CDR3 DNA: 39 bases, framed from base 1. The germline V gene sets CDR1 to SGHTA and CDR2 to FQGNSA.